This is a list of T cell receptor beta chains from one sample in a study of radiotherapy plus CTLA-4 blockade in lung cancer. The repertoire was sequenced with immunoSEQ multiplex PCR; TCRdb's copy has only in-frame clones and lacks some. The table includes about 99,000 clones, approximately 86% detected once. Here the sequenced sample was peripheral blood, taken from a patient treated with radiotherapy plus ipilimumab. The source is a human donor with non-small cell lung cancer that progressed on radiotherapy plus ipilimumab. Both conserved end residues are part of each CDR3. The D gene is left open where the match is weak. Not every row has a clone size; where given, it reads once, few, many or a size class.

size: -
D: -
V: TRBV6-5
J: TRBJ1-1
DNA: TGTGCCAGCGGATTTTCCTGGGGCTCGGGCACTGAAGCTTTCTTT
CDR3: CASGFSWGSGTEAFF

size: once
D: -
V: TRBV5-4
J: TRBJ2-7
DNA: TGTGCCAGCAGCTTGAATAGCTGGAGGGCCGAGCAGTACTTC
CDR3: CASSLNSWRAEQYF

size: -
D: -
V: TRBV7-9
J: TRBJ2-5
DNA: TGTGCCAGCAGCTTAGCCACAGCAAACCAAGAGACCCAGTACTTC
CDR3: CASSLATANQETQYF

size: -
D: -
V: TRBV2
J: TRBJ2-1
DNA: TGTGCCAGCATTATGGCAGATTCCTACAATGAGCAGTTCTTC
CDR3: CASIMADSYNEQFF

size: -
D: -
V: TRBV5-6
J: TRBJ1-2
DNA: TGTGCCAGCAGCTTGGGAGGACAGCCCTATGGCTACACCTTC
CDR3: CASSLGGQPYGYTF

size: -
D: -
V: TRBV5-1
J: TRBJ2-6
DNA: TGCGCCAGCAGCTTGGGTCAGGGTCCCTCTGGGGCCAACGTCCTGACTTTC
CDR3: CASSLGQGPSGANVLTF

size: few
D: TRBD2
V: TRBV6-5
J: TRBJ2-3
DNA: TGTGCCAGCAGTCCGACTAGCTCCCCCTTATATACGCAGTATTTT
CDR3: CASSPTSSPLYTQYF

size: -
D: TRBD2
V: TRBV7-2
J: TRBJ2-7
DNA: TGTGCCAGCAGCCCTAAGACTAGCGTCCCGAGGGAGCAGTACTTC
CDR3: CASSPKTSVPREQYF

size: -
D: TRBD2
V: TRBV5-1
J: TRBJ2-3
DNA: TGCGCCAGCAGATCTACTAGCGGGAGGGCCAGAAGCACAGATACGCAATATTTT
CDR3: CASRSTSGRARSTDTQYF

size: -
D: -
V: TRBV5-1
J: TRBJ2-2
DNA: TGCGCCAGCAGCTTGGTTCGGCCCGGGGGACCGATGGCCGGGGAGCTGTTTTTT
CDR3: CASSLVRPGGPMAGELFF

size: -
D: -
V: TRBV9
J: TRBJ2-3
DNA: TGTGCCAGCAGCGTAAAGGACCGGGTGGGCACAGATACGCAGTATTTT
CDR3: CASSVKDRVGTDTQYF

size: -
D: -
V: TRBV4-1
J: TRBJ2-5
DNA: TGCGCCAGCAGCCAAGAAGGGGGGATTGAGACCCAGTACTTC
CDR3: CASSQEGGIETQYF

size: once
D: -
V: TRBV4-2
J: TRBJ2-3
DNA: TGTGCCAGCAGCCAAGTTGGAGCGCCAAGCACAGATACGCAGTATTTT
CDR3: CASSQVGAPSTDTQYF

size: few
D: -
V: TRBV25-1
J: TRBJ1-5
DNA: TGTGCCAGCGCTGGGGGGGGGAATCAGCCCCAGCATTTT
CDR3: CASAGGGNQPQHF

size: -
D: TRBD2
V: TRBV4-1
J: TRBJ2-7
DNA: TGCGCCGGCAGCCAAGATAGCGGGACCTACGAGCAGTACTTC
CDR3: CAGSQDSGTYEQYF

size: -
D: -
V: TRBV2
J: TRBJ1-2
DNA: TGTGCCAGCAGTGAGTTTCGTTTCTATGGCTACACCTTC
CDR3: CASSEFRFYGYTF

size: -
D: TRBD2
V: TRBV5-1
J: TRBJ2-5
DNA: TGCGCCAGCAGCGGAGCGAGCGGGAGGGCGGGAGAGACCCAGTACTTC
CDR3: CASSGASGRAGETQYF

size: -
D: TRBD2
V: TRBV7-6
J: TRBJ2-2
DNA: TGTGCCAGCAGCTCACTCATTTTTGCTAGCGGGAGTGCGAACACCGGGGAGCTGTTTTTT
CDR3: CASSSLIFASGSANTGELFF

size: -
D: TRBD2
V: TRBV30
J: TRBJ2-3
DNA: TGTGCCTGGGGTATTATGCGGGAGGGATCGCAGTATTTT
CDR3: CAWGIMREGSQYF

size: -
D: TRBD2
V: TRBV7-9
J: TRBJ2-1
DNA: TGTGCCAGCAGCTTCAGCGGGATATATAACAATGAGCAGTTCTTC
CDR3: CASSFSGIYNNEQFF

size: -
D: TRBD1
V: TRBV27
J: TRBJ1-2
DNA: TGTGCCAGCAGTCTACAGGGGACCCCCAGATATGGCTACACCTTC
CDR3: CASSLQGTPRYGYTF

size: -
D: TRBD2
V: TRBV5-1
J: TRBJ2-1
DNA: TGCGCCAGCAGCTTCTCTAGCGGGGAAAGCTCCTACAATGAGCAGTTCTTC
CDR3: CASSFSSGESSYNEQFF

size: -
D: TRBD1
V: TRBV7-9
J: TRBJ1-2
DNA: TGTGCCAGCACCTTGACAGGGGTTGATGGCTACACCTTC
CDR3: CASTLTGVDGYTF

size: -
D: TRBD1
V: TRBV18
J: TRBJ2-1
DNA: TGTGCCAGCTCACTTTACAGGGGCGATGAGCAGTTCTTC
CDR3: CASSLYRGDEQFF

size: -
D: TRBD2
V: TRBV19
J: TRBJ2-2
DNA: TGTGCCAGTAGTATAGGACTAGCGGGAGCGAACACCGGGGAGCTGTTTTTT
CDR3: CASSIGLAGANTGELFF

size: once
D: -
V: TRBV5-1
J: TRBJ2-1
DNA: TGCGCCAGCAGCTCGACAGGACCCTGGAATGAGCAGTTCTTC
CDR3: CASSSTGPWNEQFF

size: -
D: -
V: TRBV19
J: TRBJ1-2
DNA: TGTGCCAGTAGTTCTTGGACGGACTATGGCTACACCTTC
CDR3: CASSSWTDYGYTF

size: -
D: -
V: TRBV2
J: TRBJ2-3
DNA: TGTGCCAGCCGTACCGGGGGAACCACAGATACGCAGTATTTT
CDR3: CASRTGGTTDTQYF

size: -
D: -
V: TRBV6-1
J: TRBJ2-3
DNA: TGTGCCAGCAGTGTCGCAGGCGGCACAGATACGCAGTATTTT
CDR3: CASSVAGGTDTQYF

size: -
D: TRBD1
V: TRBV27
J: TRBJ2-1
DNA: TGTGCCAGCACCACCGGGACAGGGATGAACAATGAGCAGTTCTTC
CDR3: CASTTGTGMNNEQFF

size: -
D: -
V: TRBV11-2
J: TRBJ1-2
DNA: TGTGCCAGCAGCTGGGGGGGTCCTAACTATGGCTACACCTTC
CDR3: CASSWGGPNYGYTF

size: -
D: -
V: TRBV5-1
J: TRBJ2-7
DNA: TGCGCCAGCACCGCCGCGCCTTTAGCGGACTTTGGAGAGCAGTACTTC
CDR3: CASTAAPLADFGEQYF

size: few
D: -
V: TRBV5-6
J: TRBJ1-4
DNA: TGTGCCAGCAGCCCGGACAGCTCTAATGAAAAACTGTTTTTT
CDR3: CASSPDSSNEKLFF

size: -
D: -
V: TRBV6-6
J: TRBJ2-1
DNA: TGTGCCAGCAGTTACTTAGCCGCAAATGAGCAGTTCTTC
CDR3: CASSYLAANEQFF

size: once
D: TRBD2
V: TRBV10-2
J: TRBJ2-1
DNA: TGCGCCAGCAGTGAGGGGACGGGGGAGGGCTCCTACAATGAGCAGTTCTTC
CDR3: CASSEGTGEGSYNEQFF

size: -
D: -
V: TRBV18
J: TRBJ2-7
DNA: TGTGCCAGCTCACCGGGGGCGGGTATCGAGCAGTACTTC
CDR3: CASSPGAGIEQYF

size: -
D: -
V: TRBV11-2
J: TRBJ2-1
DNA: TGTGCCAGCAGCTTACATATTTACAATGAGCAGTTCTTC
CDR3: CASSLHIYNEQFF

size: -
D: -
V: TRBV10-1
J: TRBJ2-2
DNA: TGCGCCAGCAGAATACTAGCTCCGACGAACACCGGGGAGCTGTTTTTT
CDR3: CASRILAPTNTGELFF

size: -
D: -
V: TRBV5-4
J: TRBJ1-2
DNA: TGTGCCAGCAGCTCTTCCGCCGGGAACCCTTATGGCTACACCTTC
CDR3: CASSSSAGNPYGYTF

size: -
D: -
V: TRBV29-1
J: TRBJ1-1
DNA: TGCAGCGTTTTCCAGGGGAACACTGAAGCTTTCTTT
CDR3: CSVFQGNTEAFF

size: -
D: -
V: TRBV6-1
J: TRBJ1-5
DNA: TGTGCCAGCAGTGAAGCGCGGGGGGCTCAGCCCCAGCATTTT
CDR3: CASSEARGAQPQHF

size: -
D: TRBD2
V: TRBV10-3
J: TRBJ2-7
DNA: TGTGCCATCAGTGAGTCTTCGGGGGGGTGGTACGAGCAGTACTTC
CDR3: CAISESSGGWYEQYF

size: -
D: -
V: TRBV6-1
J: TRBJ1-1
DNA: TGTGCCAGCAGTACACAGATGATGAACACTGAAGCTTTCTTT
CDR3: CASSTQMMNTEAFF

size: -
D: -
V: TRBV9
J: TRBJ1-3
DNA: TGTGCCAGCAGTAGAGGGGAAGTTGGAAACACCATATATTTT
CDR3: CASSRGEVGNTIYF

size: -
D: TRBD1
V: TRBV7-8
J: TRBJ2-2
DNA: TGTGCCAGCAGCACGCAACAGGGGGGGAACACCGGGGAGCTGTTTTTT
CDR3: CASSTQQGGNTGELFF

size: few
D: TRBD2
V: TRBV10-3
J: TRBJ2-7
DNA: TGTGCCATCAGTGATGAAGCGGGAGTAGGCGAGCAGTACTTC
CDR3: CAISDEAGVGEQYF

size: -
D: -
V: TRBV12-2
J: TRBJ2-1
DNA: TGTGCAAGTCGCTTACCTTGGGGCGGGTCTCAGTTCTTC
CDR3: CASRLPWGGSQFF

size: once
D: -
V: TRBV5-1
J: TRBJ1-1
DNA: TGCGCCAGCAGCTTGGAGGGATATGACACTGAAGCTTTCTTT
CDR3: CASSLEGYDTEAFF

size: -
D: TRBD1
V: TRBV5-1
J: TRBJ2-3
DNA: TGCGCCAGCAGCTTTCAGGGGGCCCTCACAGATACGCAGTATTTT
CDR3: CASSFQGALTDTQYF

size: -
D: -
V: TRBV18
J: TRBJ2-2
DNA: TGTGCCAGCTCACTACTAGTTGGACACTTGAACACCGGGGAGCTGTTTTTT
CDR3: CASSLLVGHLNTGELFF

size: once
D: -
V: TRBV18
J: TRBJ1-2
DNA: TGTGCCAGCTCACCAAAGGCGAGGAGGGGGACAACTGATGGCTACACCTTC
CDR3: CASSPKARRGTTDGYTF

size: once
D: TRBD2
V: TRBV7-2
J: TRBJ2-7
DNA: TGTGCCAGCAGCTTAGTGGGAGGGCCCGTCTACGAGCAGTACTTC
CDR3: CASSLVGGPVYEQYF

size: -
D: -
V: TRBV7-6
J: TRBJ2-2
DNA: TGTGCCAGCAGCTTAGGTCCGGCGGGCACCGGGGAGCTGTTTTTT
CDR3: CASSLGPAGTGELFF

size: -
D: -
V: TRBV10-3
J: TRBJ2-3
DNA: TGTGCCATCAGTGAGGGACTCCACGCTACAGATACGCAGTATTTT
CDR3: CAISEGLHATDTQYF

size: -
D: -
V: TRBV5-6
J: TRBJ1-2
DNA: TGTGCCAGCAGCTCACTAATTCAGTGGAACTATGGCTACACCTTC
CDR3: CASSSLIQWNYGYTF

size: few
D: TRBD1
V: TRBV18
J: TRBJ2-6
DNA: TGTGCCAGCTCACCACCCCTGACAGGGCTCGGGCCTGGGGCCAACGTCCTGACTTTC
CDR3: CASSPPLTGLGPGANVLTF

size: -
D: -
V: TRBV9
J: TRBJ2-3
DNA: TGTGCCAGCAGCGTAGGTTACGGGGGAGATACGCAGTATTTT
CDR3: CASSVGYGGDTQYF

size: -
D: TRBD1
V: TRBV6-5
J: TRBJ2-3
DNA: TGTGCCAGCAGTTACGACAGGGGGGAGAATACGCAGTATTTT
CDR3: CASSYDRGENTQYF